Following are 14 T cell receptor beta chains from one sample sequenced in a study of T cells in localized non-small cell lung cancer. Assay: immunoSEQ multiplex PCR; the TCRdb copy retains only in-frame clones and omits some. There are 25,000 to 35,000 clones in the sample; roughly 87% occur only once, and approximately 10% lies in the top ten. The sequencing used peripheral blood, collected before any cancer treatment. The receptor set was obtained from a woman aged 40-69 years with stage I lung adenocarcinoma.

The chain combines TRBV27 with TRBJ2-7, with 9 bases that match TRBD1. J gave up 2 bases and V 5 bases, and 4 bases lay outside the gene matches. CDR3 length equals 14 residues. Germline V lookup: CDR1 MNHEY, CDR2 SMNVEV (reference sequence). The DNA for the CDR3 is TGTGCCAGCAGTAGGACAGGGGCCACCTACGAGCAGTACTTC. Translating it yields CASSRTGATYEQYF.

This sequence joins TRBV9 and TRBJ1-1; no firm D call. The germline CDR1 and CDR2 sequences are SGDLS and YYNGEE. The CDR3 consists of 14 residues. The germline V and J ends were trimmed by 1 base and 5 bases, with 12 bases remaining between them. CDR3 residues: CASSVNPRPTEAFF. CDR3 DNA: TGTGCCAGCAGCGTAAATCCCCGGCCTACTGAAGCTTTCTTT.

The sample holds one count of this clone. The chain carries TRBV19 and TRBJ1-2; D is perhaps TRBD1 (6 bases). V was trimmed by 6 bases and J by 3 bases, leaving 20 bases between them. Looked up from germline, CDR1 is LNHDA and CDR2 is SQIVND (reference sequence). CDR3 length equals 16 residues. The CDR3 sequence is CASRKSQGRTDYGYTF. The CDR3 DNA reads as TGTGCCAGTAGAAAAAGCCAGGGGAGAACTGACTATGGCTACACCTTC.

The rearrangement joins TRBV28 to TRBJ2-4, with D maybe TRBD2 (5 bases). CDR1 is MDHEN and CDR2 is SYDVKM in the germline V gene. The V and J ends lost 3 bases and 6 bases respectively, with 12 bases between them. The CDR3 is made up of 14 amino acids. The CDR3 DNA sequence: TGTGCCAGCAGTTTTGTCGGAACTAGAAACATTCAGTACTTC. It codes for CASSFVGTRNIQYF.

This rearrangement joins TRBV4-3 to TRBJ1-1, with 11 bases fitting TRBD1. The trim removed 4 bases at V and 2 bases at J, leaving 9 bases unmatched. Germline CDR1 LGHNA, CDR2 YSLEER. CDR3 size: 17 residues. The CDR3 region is CASSPRWTGGFNTEAFF. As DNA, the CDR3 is TGCGCCAGCAGCCCTCGCTGGACAGGGGGCTTTAACACTGAAGCTTTCTTT.

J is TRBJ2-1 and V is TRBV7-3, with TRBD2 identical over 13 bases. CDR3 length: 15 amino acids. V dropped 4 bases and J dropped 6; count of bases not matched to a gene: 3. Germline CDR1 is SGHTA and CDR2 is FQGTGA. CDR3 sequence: CASSSRTSGSNEQFF. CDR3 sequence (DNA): TGTGCCAGCAGCTCCCGGACTAGCGGGAGCAATGAGCAGTTCTTC.

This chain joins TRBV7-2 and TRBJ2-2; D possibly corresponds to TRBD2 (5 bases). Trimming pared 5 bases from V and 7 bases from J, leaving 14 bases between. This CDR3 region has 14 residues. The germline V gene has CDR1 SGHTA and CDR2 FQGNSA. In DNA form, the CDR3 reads TGTGCCAGCAGCAATACCGCGGCGGGCGGGGAGCTGTTTTTT. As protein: CASSNTAAGGELFF.

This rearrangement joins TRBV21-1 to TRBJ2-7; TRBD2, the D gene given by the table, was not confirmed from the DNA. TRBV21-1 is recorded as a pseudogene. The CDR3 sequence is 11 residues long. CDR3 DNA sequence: TGTGCCAGCAGCCGTCCCTACGAGCAGTACTTC. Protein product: CASSRPYEQYF.

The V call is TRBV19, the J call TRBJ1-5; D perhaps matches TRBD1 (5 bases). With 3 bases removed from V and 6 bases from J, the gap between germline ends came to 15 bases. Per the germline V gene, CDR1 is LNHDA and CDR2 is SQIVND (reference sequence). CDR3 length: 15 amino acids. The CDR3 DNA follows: TGTGCCAGTAGTATTCAAGCTGGGGGACGTCAGCCCCAGCATTTT. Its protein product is CASSIQAGGRQPQHF.

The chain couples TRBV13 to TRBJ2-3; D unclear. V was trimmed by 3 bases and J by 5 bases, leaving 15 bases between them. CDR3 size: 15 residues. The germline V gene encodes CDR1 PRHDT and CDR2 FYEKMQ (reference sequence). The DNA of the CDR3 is TGTGCCAGCAGCTTCCGATCTAGTGTGGGAGATACGCAGTATTTT. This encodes CASSFRSSVGDTQYF.

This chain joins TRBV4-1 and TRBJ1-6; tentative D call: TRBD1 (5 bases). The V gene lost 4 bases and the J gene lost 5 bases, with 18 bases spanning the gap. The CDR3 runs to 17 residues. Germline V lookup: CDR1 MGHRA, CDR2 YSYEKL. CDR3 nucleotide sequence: TGCGCCAGCAGCCTTACCCCCGGGGCAGAGAATAATTCACCCCTCCACTTT. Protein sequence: CASSLTPGAENNSPLHF.

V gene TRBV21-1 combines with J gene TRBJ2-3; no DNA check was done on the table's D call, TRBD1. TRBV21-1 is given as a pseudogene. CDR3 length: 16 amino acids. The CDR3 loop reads CASSENPGQGPDTQYF. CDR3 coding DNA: TGTGCCAGCAGCGAAAACCCGGGACAGGGCCCAGATACGCAGTATTTT.

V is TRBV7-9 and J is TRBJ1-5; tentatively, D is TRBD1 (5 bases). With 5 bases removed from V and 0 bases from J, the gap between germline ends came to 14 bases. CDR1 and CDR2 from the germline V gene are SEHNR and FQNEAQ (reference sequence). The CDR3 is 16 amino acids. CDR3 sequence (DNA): TGTGCCAGCAGCGCCGGGGGACCCCTTAGCAATCAGCCCCAGCATTTT. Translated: CASSAGGPLSNQPQHF.

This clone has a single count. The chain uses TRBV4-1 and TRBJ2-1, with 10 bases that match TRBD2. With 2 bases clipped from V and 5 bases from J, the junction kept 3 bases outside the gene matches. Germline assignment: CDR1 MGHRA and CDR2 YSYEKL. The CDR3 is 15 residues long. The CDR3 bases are TGCGCCAGCAGCCAACTAGCGGGAGTACACAATGAGCAGTTCTTC. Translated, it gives CASSQLAGVHNEQFF.